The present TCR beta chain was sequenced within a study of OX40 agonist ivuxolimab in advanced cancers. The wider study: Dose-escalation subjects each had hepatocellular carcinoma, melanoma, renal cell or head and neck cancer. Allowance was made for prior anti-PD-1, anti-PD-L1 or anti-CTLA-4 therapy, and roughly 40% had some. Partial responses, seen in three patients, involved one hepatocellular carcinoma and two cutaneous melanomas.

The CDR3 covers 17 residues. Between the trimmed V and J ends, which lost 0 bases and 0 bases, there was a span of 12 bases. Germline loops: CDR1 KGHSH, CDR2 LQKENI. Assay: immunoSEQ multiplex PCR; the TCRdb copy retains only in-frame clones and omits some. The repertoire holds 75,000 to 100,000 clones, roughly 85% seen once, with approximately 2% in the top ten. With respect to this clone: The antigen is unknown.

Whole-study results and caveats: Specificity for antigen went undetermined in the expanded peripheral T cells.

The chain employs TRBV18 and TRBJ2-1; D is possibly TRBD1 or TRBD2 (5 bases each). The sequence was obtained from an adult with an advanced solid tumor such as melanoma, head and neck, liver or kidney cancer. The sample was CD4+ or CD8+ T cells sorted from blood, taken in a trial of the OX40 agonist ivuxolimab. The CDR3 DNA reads TGTGCCAGCTCACCACCTCAGGGACCCAGCTCCTACAATGAGCAGTTCTTC. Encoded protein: CASSPPQGPSSYNEQFF.